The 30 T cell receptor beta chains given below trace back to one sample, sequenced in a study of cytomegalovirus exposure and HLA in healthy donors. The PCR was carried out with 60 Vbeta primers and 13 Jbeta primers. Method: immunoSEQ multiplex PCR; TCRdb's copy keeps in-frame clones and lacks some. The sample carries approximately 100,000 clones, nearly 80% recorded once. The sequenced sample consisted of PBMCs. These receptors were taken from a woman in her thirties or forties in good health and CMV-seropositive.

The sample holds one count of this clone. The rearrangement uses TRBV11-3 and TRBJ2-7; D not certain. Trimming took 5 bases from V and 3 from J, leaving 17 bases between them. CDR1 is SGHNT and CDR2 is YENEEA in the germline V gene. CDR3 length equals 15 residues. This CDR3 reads CASSPALGNNYEQYF. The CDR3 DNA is TGTGCCAGCAGCCCCGCTTTGGGCAACAACTACGAGCAGTACTTC.

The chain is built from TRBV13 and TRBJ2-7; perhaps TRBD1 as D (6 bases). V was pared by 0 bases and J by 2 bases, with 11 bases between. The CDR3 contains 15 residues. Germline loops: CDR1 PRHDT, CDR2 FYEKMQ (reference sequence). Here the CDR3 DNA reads TGTGCCAGCAGCTTAGGGGACAGCTGGACCTACGAGCAGTACTTC. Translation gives CASSLGDSWTYEQYF.

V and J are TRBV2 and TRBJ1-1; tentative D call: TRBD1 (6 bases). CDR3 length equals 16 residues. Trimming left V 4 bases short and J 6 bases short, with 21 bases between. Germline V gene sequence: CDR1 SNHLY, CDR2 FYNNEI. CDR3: CASSGLTGMGSAEAFF. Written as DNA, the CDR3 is TGTGCCAGCAGTGGCCTAACAGGGATGGGGTCTGCTGAAGCTTTCTTT.

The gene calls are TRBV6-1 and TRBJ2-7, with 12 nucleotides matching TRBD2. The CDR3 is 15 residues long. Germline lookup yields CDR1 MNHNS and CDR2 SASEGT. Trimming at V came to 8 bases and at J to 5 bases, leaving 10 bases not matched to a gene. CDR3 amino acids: CASLLTSGSFHEQYF. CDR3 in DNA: TGTGCCAGCCTACTGACTAGCGGGAGTTTCCACGAGCAGTACTTC.

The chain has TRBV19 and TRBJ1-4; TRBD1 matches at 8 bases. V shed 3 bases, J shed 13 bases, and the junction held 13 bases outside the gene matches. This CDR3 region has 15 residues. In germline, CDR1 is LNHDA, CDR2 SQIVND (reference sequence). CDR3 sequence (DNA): TGTGCCAGTAGTATTACAGGACAGGGAATGGTGGGACTGTTTTTT. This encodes CASSITGQGMVGLFF.

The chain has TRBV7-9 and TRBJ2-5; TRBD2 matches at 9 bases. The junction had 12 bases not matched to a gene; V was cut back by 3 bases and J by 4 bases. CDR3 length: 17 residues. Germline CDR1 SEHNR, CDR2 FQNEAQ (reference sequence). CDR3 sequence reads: CASSLPGGGAGGETQYF. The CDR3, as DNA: TGTGCCAGCAGCTTGCCCGGTGGGGGAGCGGGAGGAGAGACCCAGTACTTC.

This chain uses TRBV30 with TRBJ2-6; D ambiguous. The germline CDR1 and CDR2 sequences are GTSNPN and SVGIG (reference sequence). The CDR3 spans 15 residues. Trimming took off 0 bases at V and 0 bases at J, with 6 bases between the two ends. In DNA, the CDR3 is TGTGCCTGGAGTGTTCCCAGCTCTGGGGCCAACGTCCTGACTTTC. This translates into CAWSVPSSGANVLTF.

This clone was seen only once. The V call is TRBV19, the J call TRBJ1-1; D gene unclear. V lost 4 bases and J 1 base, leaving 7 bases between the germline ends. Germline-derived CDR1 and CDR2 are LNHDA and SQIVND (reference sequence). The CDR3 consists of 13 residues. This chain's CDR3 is CASSSQKNTEAFF. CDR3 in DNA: TGTGCCAGTAGTAGCCAGAAGAACACTGAAGCTTTCTTT.

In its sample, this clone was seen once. The CDR3 DNA reads as TGTGCCAGTAGCGATCTAGGAGTCCTCGGCGAGCAGTACTTC. Protein: CASSDLGVLGEQYF. The chain combines TRBV19 with TRBJ2-7; D unresolved. The germline V and J ends were trimmed by 6 bases and 6 bases, with 18 bases remaining between them. The V gene's germline CDR1 is LNHDA and CDR2 SQIVND (reference sequence). The CDR3 consists of 14 residues.

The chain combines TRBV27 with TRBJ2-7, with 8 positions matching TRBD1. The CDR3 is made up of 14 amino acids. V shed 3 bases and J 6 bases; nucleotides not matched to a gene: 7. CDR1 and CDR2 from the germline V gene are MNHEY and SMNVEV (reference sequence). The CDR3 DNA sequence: TGTGCCAGCAGTTTCGAATACAGGGGGGCCGAGCAGTACTTC. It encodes CASSFEYRGAEQYF.

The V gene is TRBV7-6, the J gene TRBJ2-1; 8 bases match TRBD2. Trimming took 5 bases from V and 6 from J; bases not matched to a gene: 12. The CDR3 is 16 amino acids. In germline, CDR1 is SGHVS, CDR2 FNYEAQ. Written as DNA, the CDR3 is TGTGCCAGCAGCCCCGAAGGGGCTAGCGGGTTCAATGAGCAGTTCTTC. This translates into CASSPEGASGFNEQFF. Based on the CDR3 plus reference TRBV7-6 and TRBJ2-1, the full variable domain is GAGVSQSPRYKVTKRGQDVALRCDPISGHVSLYWYRQALGQGPEFLTYFNYEAQQDKSGLPNDRFSAERPEGSISTLTIQRTEQRDSAMYRCASSPEGASGFNEQFFGPGTRLTVL.

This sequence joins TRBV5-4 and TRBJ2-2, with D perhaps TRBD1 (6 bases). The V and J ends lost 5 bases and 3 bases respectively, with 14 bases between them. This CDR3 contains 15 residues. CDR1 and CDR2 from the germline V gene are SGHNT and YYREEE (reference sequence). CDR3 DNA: TGTGCCAGCAGACCCGACAGGATTCACACCGGGGAGCTGTTTTTT. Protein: CASRPDRIHTGELFF.

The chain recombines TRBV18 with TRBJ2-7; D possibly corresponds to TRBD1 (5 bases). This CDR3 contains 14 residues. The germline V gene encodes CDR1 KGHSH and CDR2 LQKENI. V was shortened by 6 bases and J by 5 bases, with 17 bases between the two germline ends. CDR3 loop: CASSPQGIEDEQYF. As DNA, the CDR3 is TGTGCCAGCTCCCCCCAGGGAATAGAAGACGAGCAGTACTTC.

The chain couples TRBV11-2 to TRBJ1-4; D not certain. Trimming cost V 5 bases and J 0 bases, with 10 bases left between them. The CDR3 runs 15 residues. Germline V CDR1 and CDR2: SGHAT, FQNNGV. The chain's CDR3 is CASSDGVATNEKLFF. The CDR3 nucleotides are TGTGCCAGCAGCGATGGAGTTGCAACTAATGAAAAACTGTTTTTT. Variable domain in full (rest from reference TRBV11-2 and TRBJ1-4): EAGVAQSPRYKIIEKRQSVAFWCNPISGHATLYWYQQILGQGPKLLIQFQNNGVVDDSQLPKDRFSAERLKGVDSTLKIQPAKLEDSAVYLCASSDGVATNEKLFFGSGTQLSVL.

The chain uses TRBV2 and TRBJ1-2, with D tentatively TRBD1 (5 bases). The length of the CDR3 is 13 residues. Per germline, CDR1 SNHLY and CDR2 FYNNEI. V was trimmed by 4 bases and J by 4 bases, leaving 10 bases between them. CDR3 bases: TGTGCCAGCAGTGGAGATCAGGGCTATGGCTACACCTTC. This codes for CASSGDQGYGYTF.

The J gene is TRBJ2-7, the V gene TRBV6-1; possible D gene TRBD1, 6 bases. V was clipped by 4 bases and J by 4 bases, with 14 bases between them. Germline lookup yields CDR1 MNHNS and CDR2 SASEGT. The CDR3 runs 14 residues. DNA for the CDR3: TGTGCCAGCAGTGCAGCCGGGACATCGTACGAGCAGTACTTC. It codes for CASSAAGTSYEQYF.

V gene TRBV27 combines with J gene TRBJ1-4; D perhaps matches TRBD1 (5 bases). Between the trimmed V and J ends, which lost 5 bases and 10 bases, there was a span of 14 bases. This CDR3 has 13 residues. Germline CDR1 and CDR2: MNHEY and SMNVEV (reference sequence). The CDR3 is CASSSQGPGKLFF. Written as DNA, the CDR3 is TGTGCCAGCAGTAGCCAGGGTCCTGGAAAACTGTTTTTT.

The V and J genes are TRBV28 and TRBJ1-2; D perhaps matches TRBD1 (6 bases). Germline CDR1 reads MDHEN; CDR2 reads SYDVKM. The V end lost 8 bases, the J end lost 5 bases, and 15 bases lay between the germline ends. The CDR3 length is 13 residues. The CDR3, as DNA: TGTGCCAGCGGGGACAAGGATCTTTATGGCTACACCTTC. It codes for CASGDKDLYGYTF.

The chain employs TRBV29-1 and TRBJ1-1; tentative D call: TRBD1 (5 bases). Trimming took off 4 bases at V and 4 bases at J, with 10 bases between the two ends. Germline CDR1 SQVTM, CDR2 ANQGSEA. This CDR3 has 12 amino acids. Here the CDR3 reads CSVGGGLTEAFF. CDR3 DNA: TGCAGCGTTGGGGGGGGACTCACTGAAGCTTTCTTT.

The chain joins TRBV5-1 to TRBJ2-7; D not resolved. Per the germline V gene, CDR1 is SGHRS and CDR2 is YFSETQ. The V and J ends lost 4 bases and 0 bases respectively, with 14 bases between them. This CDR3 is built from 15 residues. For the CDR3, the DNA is TGCGCCAGCAGCAGAGGTGAGGCCCACTCCTACGAGCAGTACTTC. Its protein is CASSRGEAHSYEQYF.

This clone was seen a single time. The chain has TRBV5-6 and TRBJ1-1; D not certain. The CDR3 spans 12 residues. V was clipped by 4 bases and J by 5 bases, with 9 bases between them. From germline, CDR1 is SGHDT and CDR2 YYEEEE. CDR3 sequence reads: CASSGWRTEAFF. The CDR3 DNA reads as TGTGCCAGCAGCGGATGGAGGACTGAAGCTTTCTTT.

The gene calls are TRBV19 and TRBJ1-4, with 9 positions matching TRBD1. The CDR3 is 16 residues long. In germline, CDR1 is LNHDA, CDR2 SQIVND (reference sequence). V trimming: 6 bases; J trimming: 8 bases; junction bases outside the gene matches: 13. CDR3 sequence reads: CASRHRGQGDGEKLFF. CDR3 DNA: TGTGCCAGTAGACACAGGGGGCAGGGAGATGGCGAAAAACTGTTTTTT.

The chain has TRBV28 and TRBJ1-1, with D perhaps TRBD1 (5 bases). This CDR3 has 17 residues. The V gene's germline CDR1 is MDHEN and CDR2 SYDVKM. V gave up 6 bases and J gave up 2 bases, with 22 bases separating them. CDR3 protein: CASSSQGRGWANTEAFF. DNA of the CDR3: TGTGCCAGCAGCTCCCAAGGGAGGGGTTGGGCAAACACTGAAGCTTTCTTT.

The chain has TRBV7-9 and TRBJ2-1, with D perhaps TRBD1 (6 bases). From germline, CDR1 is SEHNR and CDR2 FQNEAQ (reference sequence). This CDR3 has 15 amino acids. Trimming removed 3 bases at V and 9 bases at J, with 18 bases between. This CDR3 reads CASSFVAGDMGEQFF. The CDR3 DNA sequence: TGTGCCAGCAGCTTCGTTGCAGGGGATATGGGTGAGCAGTTCTTC.

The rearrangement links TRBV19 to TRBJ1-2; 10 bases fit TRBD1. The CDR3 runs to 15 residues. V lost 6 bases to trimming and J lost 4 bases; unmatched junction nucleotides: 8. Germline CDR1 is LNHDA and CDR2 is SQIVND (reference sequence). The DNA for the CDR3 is TGTGCCAGTAGGGCCCCGGGACAGGGGACCTATGGCTACACCTTC. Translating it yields CASRAPGQGTYGYTF.

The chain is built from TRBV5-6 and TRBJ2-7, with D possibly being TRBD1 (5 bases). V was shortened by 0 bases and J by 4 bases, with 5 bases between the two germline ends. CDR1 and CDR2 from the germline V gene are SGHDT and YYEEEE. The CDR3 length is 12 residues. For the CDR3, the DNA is TGTGCCAGCAGCTTGGAGGGGTACGAGCAGTACTTC. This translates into CASSLEGYEQYF.

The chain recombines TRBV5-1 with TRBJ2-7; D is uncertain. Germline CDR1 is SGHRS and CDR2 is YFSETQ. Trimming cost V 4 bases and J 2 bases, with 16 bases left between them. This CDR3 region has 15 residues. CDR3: CASSLTRGGAYEQYF. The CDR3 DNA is TGCGCCAGCAGCCTAACCCGAGGTGGTGCCTACGAGCAGTACTTC.

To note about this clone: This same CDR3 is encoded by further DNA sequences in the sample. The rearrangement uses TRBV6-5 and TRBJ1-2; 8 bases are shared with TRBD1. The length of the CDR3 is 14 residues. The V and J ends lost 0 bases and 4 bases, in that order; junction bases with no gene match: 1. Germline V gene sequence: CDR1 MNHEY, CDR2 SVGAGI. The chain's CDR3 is CASSYSDRGYGYTF. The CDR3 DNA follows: TGTGCCAGCAGTTACTCCGACAGGGGCTATGGCTACACCTTC.

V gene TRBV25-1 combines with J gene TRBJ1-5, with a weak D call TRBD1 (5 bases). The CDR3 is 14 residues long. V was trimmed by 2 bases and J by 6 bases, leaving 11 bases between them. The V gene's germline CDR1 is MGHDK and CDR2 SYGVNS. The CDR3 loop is CASSERGGTQPQHF. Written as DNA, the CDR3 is TGTGCCAGCAGTGAACGGGGAGGGACTCAGCCCCAGCATTTT.

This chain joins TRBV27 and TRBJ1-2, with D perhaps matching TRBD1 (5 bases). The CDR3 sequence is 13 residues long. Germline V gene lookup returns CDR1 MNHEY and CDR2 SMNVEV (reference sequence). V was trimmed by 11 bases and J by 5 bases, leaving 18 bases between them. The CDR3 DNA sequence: TGTGCCGTGAAAGGGGCTAAAGGGTATGGCTACACCTTC. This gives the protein CAVKGAKGYGYTF.